One sample yielded the 26 T cell receptor beta chains listed below, sequenced in a study of blood T cell repertoires in COVID-19. Method: immunoSEQ multiplex PCR; TCRdb's copy keeps in-frame clones and lacks some. Found here are a few hundred thousand clones, 80% to 90% of them singletons; the top ten hold roughly 6.1%. The source material was peripheral blood. The source is a woman in her forties or fifties with COVID-19, enrolled during active disease.

The V call is TRBV6-5, the J call TRBJ1-5; D is ambiguous. Looked up from germline, CDR1 is MNHEY and CDR2 is SVGAGI. V gave up 6 bases and J gave up 0 bases, with 9 bases separating them. This CDR3 is 14 amino acids long. CDR3 DNA: TGTGCCAGCAGACCGGGGTATAGCAATCAGCCCCAGCATTTT. This gives the protein CASRPGYSNQPQHF.

The chain recombines TRBV2 with TRBJ1-1; maybe TRBD1 (6 bases). The CDR3 is 14 residues long. Trimming shortened V by 7 bases and J by 2 bases, and 14 bases separated the two germline ends. From germline, CDR1 is SNHLY and CDR2 FYNNEI. The CDR3 DNA sequence: TGTGCCAGCACCTGGGACACCGGAAACACTGAAGCTTTCTTT. It codes for CASTWDTGNTEAFF.

The chain joins TRBV11-2 to TRBJ2-1; 8 nucleotides line up with TRBD2. From germline, CDR1 is SGHAT and CDR2 FQNNGV. The CDR3 contains 15 residues. Trimming removed 3 bases from V and 6 bases from J; junction bases left unmatched: 7. The CDR3 reads CASSFSGGKGNEQFF. CDR3 DNA sequence: TGTGCCAGCAGCTTCTCGGGGGGGAAGGGCAATGAGCAGTTCTTC. Full variable domain (remainder filled in from reference TRBV11-2 and TRBJ2-1): EAGVAQSPRYKIIEKRQSVAFWCNPISGHATLYWYQQILGQGPKLLIQFQNNGVVDDSQLPKDRFSAERLKGVDSTLKIQPAKLEDSAVYLCASSFSGGKGNEQFFGPGTRLTVL.

The J gene is TRBJ2-5, the V gene TRBV19; D not certain. The CDR3 is made up of 14 amino acids. CDR1 LNHDA and CDR2 SQIVND come from the germline V gene (reference sequence). V lost 2 bases to trimming and J lost 7 bases, with 14 bases between them. The chain's CDR3 is CASSISAGPGTQYF. The CDR3, as DNA: TGTGCCAGTAGTATATCGGCAGGCCCAGGGACCCAGTACTTC.

This chain links TRBV15 with TRBJ2-5, with unresolved D. This CDR3 contains 13 residues. CDR1 and CDR2 from the germline V gene are LNHNV and YYDKDF (reference sequence). Trimming took off 0 bases at V and 7 bases at J, with 9 bases between the two ends. CDR3 nucleotide sequence: TGTGCCACCAGCAGAGAGAGGTTGGGGACCCAGTACTTC. This codes for CATSRERLGTQYF.

This chain joins TRBV19 and TRBJ1-4; D remains unclear. V gave up 3 bases and J gave up 3 bases, with 8 bases separating them. The CDR3 consists of 14 residues. CDR1 is LNHDA, CDR2 SQIVND, per germline (reference sequence). DNA of the CDR3: TGTGCCAGTAGTATTAGTAGCGCTAATGAAAAACTGTTTTTT. Protein product: CASSISSANEKLFF.

This chain uses TRBV7-2 with TRBJ1-2; tentatively, D is TRBD1 (6 bases). Trimming shortened V by 3 bases and J by 2 bases, and 10 bases separated the two germline ends. The length of the CDR3 is 14 residues. Per germline, CDR1 SGHTA and CDR2 FQGNSA. CDR3 sequence: CASSFGQPNYGYTF. The CDR3 DNA reads as TGTGCCAGCAGCTTTGGACAGCCAAACTATGGCTACACCTTC.

The chain combines TRBV30 with TRBJ1-6; no firm D call. Per the germline V gene, CDR1 is GTSNPN and CDR2 is SVGIG (reference sequence). The CDR3 has 16 amino acids. V was cut by 1 base and J by 1 base, with 11 bases left in between. CDR3 amino acids: CAWSAALRSYNSPLHF. The CDR3 DNA reads TGTGCCTGGAGTGCTGCACTACGGTCCTATAATTCACCCCTCCACTTT.

V is TRBV11-2 and J is TRBJ2-3; no reliable D call. Germline V gene data show CDR1 as SGHAT and CDR2 as FQNNGV. The V gene lost 1 base and the J gene lost 5 bases, with 7 bases spanning the gap. The CDR3 extends over 13 amino acids. Here the CDR3 DNA reads TGTGCCAGCAGCTTAGGGCCGGGAGATACGCAGTATTTT. It is translated as CASSLGPGDTQYF.

The rearrangement uses TRBV3-1 (or the pseudogene TRBV3-2) and TRBJ2-1, with 7 bases fitting TRBD2. There are 14 residues in the CDR3. Trimming cost V 1 base and J 9 bases; bases outside gene matches: 6. Germline V gene sequence: CDR1 LGHDT, CDR2 YNNKEL (reference sequence). The CDR3 loop reads CASSQAFSGFEQFF. The CDR3 DNA reads as TGTGCCAGCAGCCAAGCCTTTAGCGGGTTTGAGCAGTTCTTC.

This sequence joins TRBV28 and TRBJ1-2, with a possible D match to TRBD1 (6 bases). The CDR3 is 15 amino acids. Germline CDR1 is MDHEN and CDR2 is SYDVKM. Trimming stripped 3 bases from V and 3 bases from J, with 14 bases between. CDR3 residues: CASSLGSQGYYGYTF. CDR3 in DNA: TGTGCCAGCAGTTTGGGCAGCCAGGGGTACTATGGCTACACCTTC.

The chain employs TRBV27 and TRBJ2-7; weak D call: TRBD2 (5 bases). The CDR3 runs 14 residues. V was shortened by 4 bases and J by 5 bases, with 15 bases between the two germline ends. Per germline, CDR1 MNHEY and CDR2 SMNVEV (reference sequence). The CDR3 loop is CASSSPGLRNEQYF. As DNA, the CDR3 is TGTGCCAGCAGTTCACCCGGACTGAGGAACGAGCAGTACTTC.

J is TRBJ2-2 and V is TRBV30; 8 bases are shared with TRBD1. V lost 3 bases and J lost 5; bases outside the gene matches: 11. The CDR3 totals 16 residues. Germline V gene lookup returns CDR1 GTSNPN and CDR2 SVGIG (reference sequence). The CDR3, as DNA: TGTGCCTGGAGGTCAACAGGGGGATATCTAACCGGGGAGCTGTTTTTT. This sequence encodes CAWRSTGGYLTGELFF.

The rearrangement joins TRBV7-9 to TRBJ2-7; TRBD1 agrees at 7 bases. CDR1 and CDR2 from the germline V gene are SEHNR and FQNEAQ (reference sequence). Trimming at V came to 1 base and at J to 2 bases, leaving 5 bases not matched to a gene. CDR3 length equals 15 residues. In nucleotides, the CDR3 is TGTGCCAGCAGCTTAGAAGGGACAGCGACCTACGAGCAGTACTTC. Protein: CASSLEGTATYEQYF.

The rearrangement uses TRBV19 and TRBJ2-3, with D perhaps TRBD1 (6 bases). The ends were cut back, 6 bases at V and 0 bases at J, with 13 bases in the middle. The V gene's germline CDR1 is LNHDA and CDR2 SQIVND (reference sequence). The CDR3 extends over 15 amino acids. The CDR3 spells CASRRNGQSTDTQYF. CDR3 nucleotides: TGTGCCAGTAGACGAAATGGACAGAGCACAGATACGCAGTATTTT.

This sequence joins TRBV10-3 and TRBJ2-1, with 8 nucleotides matching TRBD2. The germline gives CDR1 ENHRY, CDR2 SYGVKD. The CDR3 has 17 residues. V trimming: 0 bases; J trimming: 1 base; junction bases outside the gene matches: 5. The chain's CDR3 is CAISESWSGGSYNEQFF. In DNA, the CDR3 is TGTGCCATCAGTGAGTCGTGGTCGGGAGGGTCCTACAATGAGCAGTTCTTC.

The J gene is TRBJ2-3, the V gene TRBV6-2 or TRBV6-3; D ambiguous. V dropped 0 bases and J dropped 9 bases, with 7 bases sitting between them. Germline V gene sequence: CDR1 MNHEY, CDR2 SVGEGT. This CDR3 spans 12 amino acids. CDR3 coding DNA: TGTGCCAGCAGTTACTCTATGAGAACGCAGTATTTT. Translation gives CASSYSMRTQYF.

This chain joins TRBV28 and TRBJ1-1; 7 positions match TRBD1. V lost 5 bases to trimming and J lost 3 bases; unmatched junction nucleotides: 6. Germline CDR1 is MDHEN and CDR2 is SYDVKM. The CDR3 has 14 amino acids. The CDR3 bases are TGTGCCAGCAGTACAGTAACAGGGGACACTGAAGCTTTCTTT. As protein: CASSTVTGDTEAFF.

The chain recombines TRBV18 with TRBJ1-2, with unresolved D. With 0 bases removed from V and 3 bases from J, the gap between germline ends came to 11 bases. Germline V CDR1 and CDR2: KGHSH, LQKENI. This CDR3 has 15 residues. The CDR3, as DNA: TGTGCCAGCTCACCACCGGGTCCGGGTGACTATGGCTACACCTTC. The encoded protein is CASSPPGPGDYGYTF.

CDR3 in DNA: TGTGCCAGTAGTATAGATCGGTCGGTACAGGGCAAATTCGTCACTGAAGCTTTCTTT. Its translation is CASSIDRSVQGKFVTEAFF. The chain employs TRBV19 and TRBJ1-1, with D perhaps matching TRBD1 (6 bases). The V end was cut by 0 bases, the J end by 4 bases, with 24 bases between. Per the germline V gene, CDR1 is LNHDA and CDR2 is SQIVND (reference sequence). The CDR3 runs 19 residues.

With regard to this clone: The sample has other DNA sequences that encode this CDR3 too. The gene calls are TRBV18 and TRBJ2-5, with TRBD1 identical over 9 bases. The ends lost 0 bases at V and 2 bases at J; junction bases unmatched: 1. The CDR3 length is 15 residues. Germline values: CDR1 KGHSH, CDR2 LQKENI. CDR3 sequence reads: CASSPPGQGQETQYF. CDR3 nucleotide sequence: TGTGCCAGCTCACCACCGGGACAGGGACAAGAGACCCAGTACTTC.

V gene TRBV7-3 combines with J gene TRBJ2-1; 14 bases fit TRBD2. Trimming removed 4 bases from V and 9 bases from J; junction bases left unmatched: 5. The germline gives CDR1 SGHTA, CDR2 FQGTGA. The CDR3 is 15 amino acids. The CDR3 region is CASSYEGLAGAEQFF. Written as DNA, the CDR3 is TGTGCCAGCAGCTACGAGGGACTAGCGGGAGCTGAGCAGTTCTTC. Full variable domain (remainder filled in from reference TRBV7-3 and TRBJ2-1): GAGVSQTPSNKVTEKGKYVELRCDPISGHTALYWYRQSLGQGPEFLIYFQGTGAADDSGLPNDRFFAVRPEGSVSTLKIQRTERGDSAVYLCASSYEGLAGAEQFFGPGTRLTVL.

The chain employs TRBV18 and TRBJ2-1; 10 bases are a match to TRBD2. The CDR3 has 15 residues. Germline CDR1 KGHSH, CDR2 LQKENI. The junction had 6 bases not matched to a gene; V was cut back by 6 bases and J by 4 bases. The CDR3 here is CASSRGLAAYNEQFF. The CDR3 nucleotides read TGTGCCAGCTCTCGCGGACTAGCGGCATACAATGAGCAGTTCTTC.

The V call is TRBV7-3, the J call TRBJ2-7; D might be TRBD1 (6 bases). V was cut by 6 bases and J by 5 bases, with 8 bases left in between. Per the germline V gene, CDR1 is SGHTA and CDR2 is FQGTGA. This CDR3 has 11 amino acids. DNA of the CDR3: TGTGCCAGCAGTACAGGGAACGAGCAGTACTTC. As protein: CASSTGNEQYF.

This chain joins TRBV7-8 and TRBJ2-7; 9 nucleotides match TRBD2. The CDR3 spans 14 residues. V gave up 6 bases and J gave up 3 bases; unmatched junction bases: 6. The germline gives CDR1 SGHVS, CDR2 FQNEAQ. CDR3 region: CASRKLAGDYEQYF. DNA of the CDR3: TGTGCCAGCAGAAAGTTAGCGGGGGACTACGAGCAGTACTTC. Filled out from reference TRBV7-8 and TRBJ2-7, the complete variable domain reads GAGVSQSPRYKVAKRGQDVALRCDPISGHVSLFWYQQALGQGPEFLTYFQNEAQLDKSGLPSDRFFAERPEGSVSTLKIQRTQQEDSAVYLCASRKLAGDYEQYFGPGTRLTVT.

The V and J genes are TRBV4-3 and TRBJ2-1; a weak D match, TRBD1 (5 bases). V lost 3 bases and J lost 2, with 11 bases in between. The CDR3 totals 15 residues. Germline loops: CDR1 LGHNA, CDR2 YSLEER. In DNA, the CDR3 is TGCGCCAGCAGCCATGACAGCCGGACCTACAATGAGCAGTTCTTC. Translated, it gives CASSHDSRTYNEQFF.